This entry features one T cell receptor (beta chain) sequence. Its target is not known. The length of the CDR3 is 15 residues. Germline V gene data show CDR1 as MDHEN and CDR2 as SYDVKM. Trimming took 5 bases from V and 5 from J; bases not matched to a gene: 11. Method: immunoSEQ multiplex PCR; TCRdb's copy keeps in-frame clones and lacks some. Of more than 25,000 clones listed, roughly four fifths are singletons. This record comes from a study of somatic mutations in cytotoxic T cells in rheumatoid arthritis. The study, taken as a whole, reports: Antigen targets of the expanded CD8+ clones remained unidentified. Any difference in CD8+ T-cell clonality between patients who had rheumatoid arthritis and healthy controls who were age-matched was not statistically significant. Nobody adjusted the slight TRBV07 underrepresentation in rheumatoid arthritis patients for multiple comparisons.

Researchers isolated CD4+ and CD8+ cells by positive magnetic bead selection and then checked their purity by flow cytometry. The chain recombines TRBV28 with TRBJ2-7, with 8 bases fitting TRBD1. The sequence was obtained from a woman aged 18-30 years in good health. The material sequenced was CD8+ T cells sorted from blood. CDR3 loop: CASSKGVYRGNEQYF. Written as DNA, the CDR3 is TGTGCCAGCAGTAAAGGCGTTTACAGGGGGAACGAGCAGTACTTC.